This T cell receptor (beta chain) is from a study of T cell changes during pregnancy in multiple sclerosis (dated 2019 in TCRdb). Looking at the study overall: The study looked at changes in the T cell repertoire across pregnancy in women with multiple sclerosis.

The protocol used for the library was the immunoSEQ multiplex PCR assay. TCRdb took this table from immuneACCESS and kept in-frame rearrangements with V and J called. Such tables lack part of the clones; where checked against another copy, unresolved V genes explain under half of the gap, and the rest is unexplained. The sample table lists roughly 30,000 clones, 75% to 90% of them with a count of one. The leading ten clones occupy about 11% of the sample. About this clone itself: Its antigen specificity is not known. Base qualities are not at hand, and no much larger clone is one base apart.

Relative to germline, V is 0 bases shorter and J is 2 bases shorter, with 12 bases between their ends. The CDR3 has 15 amino acids, counting the end cysteine and phenylalanine. CDR3 DNA is the only sequence kept; it has 45 bases, read in frame from the first base. The germline V gene gives CDR1 as SGDLS and CDR2 as YYNGEE. This sequence originates from a female donor with multiple sclerosis, enrolled in a pregnancy study. Source: CD8+ T cells from peripheral blood mononuclear cells, taken in the second trimester of pregnancy. This chain joins TRBV9 to TRBJ2-7; tentative D gene TRBD2, with 5 bases matching. CDR3 protein: CASSVEGDPAYEQYF. The nucleotides read TGTGCCAGCAGCGTAGAGGGAGACCCGGCCTACGAGCAGTACTTC.